This T cell receptor (beta chain) was recovered during a study of blood T cell repertoires in COVID-19. The CDR3 covers 15 residues. V was pared by 0 bases and J by 3 bases, with 2 bases of the junction left unmatched. The germline V gene has CDR1 LGHNA and CDR2 YNFKEQ. In the authors' methods: The assay estimated nucleated cells by amplifying reference gene primers. Libraries were prepared by immunoSEQ multiplex PCR; TCRdb keeps only in-frame clonotypes and omits some of them. V, J and clone size derive from that table, while D and trimming were established from the DNA sequence. The sample carries about 250,000 clones, about 88% recorded once.

The sample consisted of PBMCs or T cells enriched from blood (not recorded which). This receptor was taken from a woman between 45 and 60 years old who had recovered from COVID-19. The J gene is TRBJ1-3, the V gene TRBV4-2; TRBD1 matches 7 bases. The CDR3 loop reads CASSQEGQVGNTIYF. In nucleotides, the CDR3 is TGTGCCAGCAGCCAAGAAGGACAGGTTGGAAACACCATATATTTT.